The 9 T cell receptor beta chains listed next were all sequenced from one sample in a study of CD8 T cells in Susac syndrome. It was with random hexamers that roughly 0.5 to 1 ug RNA was reverse transcribed. Using its own MiXCR run on the immunoSEQ multiplex PCR reads, TCRdb lists one record per CDR3 protein. The table shows tens of thousands of distinct CDR3 sequences, with roughly 93% occurring only once. Sequencing was done on a sample of CD4+ T cells from PBMCs. Receptors were obtained from a human donor with Susac syndrome.

The chain couples TRBV29-1 to TRBJ1-3; weak D call: TRBD1 (5 bases). V lost 4 bases to trimming and J lost 2 bases, with 9 bases between them. The germline CDR1 and CDR2 sequences are SQVTM and ANQGSEA. The CDR3 covers 13 residues. CDR3 loop: CSVVVRAGNTIYF. CDR3 DNA sequence: TGCAGCGTTGTTGTCAGGGCTGGAAACACCATATATTTT.

The gene calls are TRBV6-1 and TRBJ2-7; D gene uncertain. CDR1 and CDR2 (germline): MNHNS, SASEGT. With 4 bases removed from V and 2 bases from J, the gap between germline ends came to 6 bases. This CDR3 spans 12 amino acids. The CDR3 DNA follows: TGTGCCAGCAGTGCCTCAACCTACGAGCAGTACTTC. Translated: CASSASTYEQYF.

V and J are TRBV3-1 and TRBJ1-5; D is ambiguous. This CDR3 is built from 13 residues. V gave up 0 bases and J gave up 9 bases, with 9 bases separating them. CDR1 is LGHDT, CDR2 YNNKEL, per germline (reference sequence). The CDR3 is CASSQDSEGPQHF. The CDR3 DNA reads TGTGCCAGCAGCCAAGACTCTGAAGGGCCCCAGCATTTT. Full variable domain (missing parts from reference TRBV3-1 and TRBJ1-5): DTAVSQTPKYLVTQMGNDKSIKCEQNLGHDTMYWYKQDSKKFLKIMFSYNNKELIINETVPNRFSPKSPDKAHLNLHINSLELGDSAVYFCASSQDSEGPQHFGDGTRLSIL.

CDR3: CASSLVSGTGELFF. The DNA for the CDR3 is TGTGCCAGCAGCTTAGTTTCGGGTACCGGGGAGCTGTTTTTT. The J gene is TRBJ2-2, the V gene TRBV7-9, with unresolved D. The germline gives CDR1 SEHNR, CDR2 FQNEAQ (reference sequence). The CDR3 extends over 14 amino acids. V lost 1 base and J 5 bases, leaving 8 bases between the germline ends. The full variable domain, completed using reference TRBV7-9 and TRBJ2-2, is DTGVSQNPRHKITKRGQNVTFRCDPISEHNRLYWYRQTLGQGPEFLTYFQNEAQLEKSRLLSDRFSAERPKGSFSTLEIQRTEQGDSAMYLCASSLVSGTGELFFGEGSRLTVL.

The chain is built from TRBV3-1 and TRBJ1-2; a weak D match, TRBD1 (5 bases). Germline assignment: CDR1 LGHDT and CDR2 YNNKEL (reference sequence). There are 15 residues in the CDR3. V was shortened by 0 bases and J by 7 bases, with 15 bases between the two germline ends. The CDR3 reads CASSQDWDPKGGYTF. The CDR3 DNA is TGTGCCAGCAGCCAAGATTGGGACCCTAAGGGTGGCTACACCTTC.

The chain couples TRBV19 to TRBJ2-5, with 8 nucleotides matching TRBD1. This CDR3 is 18 amino acids long. CDR1 and CDR2 (germline): LNHDA, SQIVND (reference sequence). Trimming at V came to 5 bases and at J to 4 bases, leaving 18 bases not matched to a gene. The chain's CDR3 is CASSPDRVQGASRETQYF. In DNA form, the CDR3 reads TGTGCCAGTAGTCCGGACAGGGTTCAGGGGGCATCCAGAGAGACCCAGTACTTC. The whole variable domain, filled in from reference TRBV19 and TRBJ2-5, reads DGGITQSPKYLFRKEGQNVTLSCEQNLNHDAMYWYRQDPGQGLRLIYYSQIVNDFQKGDIAEGYSVSREKKESFPLTVTSAQKNPTAFYLCASSPDRVQGASRETQYFGPGTRLLVL.

V usage is TRBV20-1 and J usage is TRBJ2-4, with 9 bases aligning to TRBD1. Looked up from germline, CDR1 is DFQATT and CDR2 is SNEGSKA (reference sequence). This CDR3 spans 14 amino acids. Trimming at V came to 5 bases and at J to 6 bases, leaving 8 bases not matched to a gene. The CDR3 here is CSAGPPGQGNIQYF. CDR3 in DNA: TGCAGTGCTGGACCTCCGGGACAGGGAAACATTCAGTACTTC.

The chain is built from TRBV30 and TRBJ1-2; perhaps TRBD1 as D (6 bases). This CDR3 has 16 residues. V shed 0 bases and J shed 4 bases, with 18 bases lying between them. Germline values: CDR1 GTSNPN, CDR2 SVGIG (reference sequence). Here the CDR3 DNA reads TGTGCCTGGAGTGTCCCGCCAACAGGGATTAGCTATGGCTACACCTTC. Protein: CAWSVPPTGISYGYTF.

The rearrangement joins TRBV7-6 to TRBJ2-2, with D perhaps matching TRBD2 (7 bases). This CDR3 is built from 15 residues. Germline V CDR1 and CDR2: SGHVS, FNYEAQ. The V gene lost 7 bases and the J gene lost 2 bases, with 14 bases spanning the gap. CDR3 loop: CASTPRGGNTGELFF. The CDR3, as DNA: TGTGCCAGCACCCCCCGCGGGGGCAACACCGGGGAGCTGTTTTTT.